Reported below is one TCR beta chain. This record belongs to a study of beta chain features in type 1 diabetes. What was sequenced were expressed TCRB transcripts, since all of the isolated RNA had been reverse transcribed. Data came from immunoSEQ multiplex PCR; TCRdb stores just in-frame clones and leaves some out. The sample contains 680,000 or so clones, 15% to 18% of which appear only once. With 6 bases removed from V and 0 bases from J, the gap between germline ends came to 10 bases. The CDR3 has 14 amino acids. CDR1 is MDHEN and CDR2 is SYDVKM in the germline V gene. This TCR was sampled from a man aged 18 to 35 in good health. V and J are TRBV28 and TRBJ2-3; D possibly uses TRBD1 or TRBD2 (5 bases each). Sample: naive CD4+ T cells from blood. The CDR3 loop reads CASSNGASTDTQYF. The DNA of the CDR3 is TGTGCCAGCAGCAACGGGGCTAGCACAGATACGCAGTATTTT.